Described below is a single T cell receptor beta chain sequence and its context. Its antigen is not known. The CDR3 extends over 15 amino acids. The V gene end was trimmed by 1 base and the J gene end by 4 bases; junction bases not matched to a gene: 5. The germline V gene encodes CDR1 MNHNS and CDR2 SASEGT. The sample belongs to a study of T cells in Graves' hyperthyroidism and ophthalmopathy. Study context: Upon initial diagnosis and before any treatment, peripheral blood was collected. Points from the study as a whole: Blood also showed most of the thyroid clonotypes that were expanded above 0.001.

A Clinical Activity Score of at least 3, a NOSPECS grade of at least 4 and a duration under 3 months were recorded in the ophthalmopathy patients. Patients were excluded because of uncontrolled infection, other autoimmune disease, pregnancy or lactation. The source material, RNA transcripts, was used to amplify TCR beta CDR3 regions. The HTBI set primed first-round TCR CDR3 RT-PCR. Each CDR3 protein is one row after TCRdb ran MiXCR on the multiplex PCR reads. The sample holds around 500,000 distinct CDR3 sequences, 20% to 25% seen once. The J gene is TRBJ2-3, the V gene TRBV6-1; TRBD2 agrees at 7 bases. This receptor was obtained from a woman aged 70 to 79 with Graves' ophthalmopathy. The sequenced material came from blood. The CDR3 bases are TGTGCCAGCAGTGAAGAAGGACTAGTTCCAGATACGCAGTATTTT. Its protein is CASSEEGLVPDTQYF.